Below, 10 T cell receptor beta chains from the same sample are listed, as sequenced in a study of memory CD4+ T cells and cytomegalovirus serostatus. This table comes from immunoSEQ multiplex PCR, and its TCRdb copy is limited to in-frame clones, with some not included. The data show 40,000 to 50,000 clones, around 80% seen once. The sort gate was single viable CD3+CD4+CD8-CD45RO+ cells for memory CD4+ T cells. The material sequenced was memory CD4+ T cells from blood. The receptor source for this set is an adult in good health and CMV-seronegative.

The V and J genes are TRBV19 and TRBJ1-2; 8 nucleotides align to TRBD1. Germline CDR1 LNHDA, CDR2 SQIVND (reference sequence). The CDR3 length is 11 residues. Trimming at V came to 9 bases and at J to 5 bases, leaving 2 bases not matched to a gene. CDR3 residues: CASGQGYGYTF. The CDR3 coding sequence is TGTGCCAGCGGACAGGGTTATGGCTACACCTTC.

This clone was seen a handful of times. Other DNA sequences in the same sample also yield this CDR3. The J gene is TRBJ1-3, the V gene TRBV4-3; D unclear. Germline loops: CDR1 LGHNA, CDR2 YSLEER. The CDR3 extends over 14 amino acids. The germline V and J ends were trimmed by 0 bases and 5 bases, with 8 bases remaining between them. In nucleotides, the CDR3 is TGCGCCAGCAGCCAAGATACAAGCCGAAACACCATATATTTT. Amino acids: CASSQDTSRNTIYF.

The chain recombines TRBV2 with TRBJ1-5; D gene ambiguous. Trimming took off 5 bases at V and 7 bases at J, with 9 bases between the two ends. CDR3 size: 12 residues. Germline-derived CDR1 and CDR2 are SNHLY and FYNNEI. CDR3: CASSYLGQPQHF. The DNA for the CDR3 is TGTGCCAGCAGTTACCTTGGGCAGCCCCAGCATTTT.

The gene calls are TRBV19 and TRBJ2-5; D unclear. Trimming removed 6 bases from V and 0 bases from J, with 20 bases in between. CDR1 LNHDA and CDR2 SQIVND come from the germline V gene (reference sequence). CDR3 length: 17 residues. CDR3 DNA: TGTGCCAGTAGAACCCGACACTCATCCAAGTACCAAGAGACCCAGTACTTC. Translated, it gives CASRTRHSSKYQETQYF.

The DNA for the CDR3 is TGTGCCAGCAGTGAAGCCCTCAGGGCGGATCGAAACACCATATATTTT. Translated: CASSEALRADRNTIYF. The chain links TRBV2 to TRBJ1-3; D perhaps matches TRBD1 (5 bases). The CDR3 spans 16 residues. CDR1 SNHLY and CDR2 FYNNEI come from the germline V gene. Trimming cost V 0 bases and J 5 bases, with 14 bases left between them.

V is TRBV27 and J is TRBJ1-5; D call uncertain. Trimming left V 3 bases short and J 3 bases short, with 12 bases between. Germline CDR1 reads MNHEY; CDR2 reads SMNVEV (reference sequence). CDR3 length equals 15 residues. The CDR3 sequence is CASSLGGNNNQPQHF. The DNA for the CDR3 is TGTGCCAGCAGTTTGGGAGGGAACAACAATCAGCCCCAGCATTTT.

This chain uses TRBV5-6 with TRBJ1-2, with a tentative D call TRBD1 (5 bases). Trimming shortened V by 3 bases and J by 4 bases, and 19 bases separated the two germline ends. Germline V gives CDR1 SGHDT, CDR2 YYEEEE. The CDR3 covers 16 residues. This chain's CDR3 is CASSSPGLLSGYGYTF. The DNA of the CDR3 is TGTGCCAGCAGCTCTCCGGGACTTCTAAGCGGCTATGGCTACACCTTC.

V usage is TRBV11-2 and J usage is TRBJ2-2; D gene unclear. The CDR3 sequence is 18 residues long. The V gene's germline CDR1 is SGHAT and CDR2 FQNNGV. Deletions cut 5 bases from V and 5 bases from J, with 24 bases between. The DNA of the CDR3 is TGTGCCAGCAGCCCAAGGACCCCTTTAAATGTAGGAACCGGGGAGCTGTTTTTT. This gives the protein CASSPRTPLNVGTGELFF.

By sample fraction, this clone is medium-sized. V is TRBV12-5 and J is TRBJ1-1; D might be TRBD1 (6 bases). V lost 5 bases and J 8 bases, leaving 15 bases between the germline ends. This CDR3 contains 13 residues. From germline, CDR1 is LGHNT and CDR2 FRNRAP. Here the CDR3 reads CASGVGPGTEAFF. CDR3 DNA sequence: TGTGCTAGTGGTGTGGGACCCGGGACAGAAGCTTTCTTT. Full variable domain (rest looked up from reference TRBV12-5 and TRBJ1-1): DARVTQTPRHKVTEMGQEVTMRCQPILGHNTVFWYRQTMMQGLELLAYFRNRAPLDDSGMPKDRFSAEMPDATLATLKIQPSEPRDSAVYFCASGVGPGTEAFFGQGTRLTVV.

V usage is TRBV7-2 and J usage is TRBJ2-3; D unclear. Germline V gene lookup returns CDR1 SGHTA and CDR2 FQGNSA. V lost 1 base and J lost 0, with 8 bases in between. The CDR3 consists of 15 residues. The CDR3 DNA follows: TGTGCCAGCAGCTTAGACTACCTAAGCACAGATACGCAGTATTTT. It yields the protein CASSLDYLSTDTQYF.